This TCR beta chain was obtained from a study of blood T cell repertoires in COVID-19. Study overall: Italy, Spain and the United States were the sources of the convalescent and acute COVID-19 samples. Sample material is recorded as cDNA or gDNA derived from T cells, B-cell-depleted T cells, or PBMCs.

The J segment lost 5 bases and the V segment lost 3 bases, leaving 12 bases of the junction unmatched. Germline CDR1 is SEHNR and CDR2 is FQNEAQ (reference sequence). This CDR3 spans 16 amino acids. This clone turned up a few times. Methods used by the authors: Counts of nucleated cells, estimated from reference gene primer amplification, were obtained. Profiled with immunoSEQ multiplex PCR; TCRdb holds only in-frame clones, not every one. The V and J calls and clone size are taken from that table; D and trimming were inferred from the DNA. The sample yields about 260,000 clones, about 87% seen once. V gene TRBV7-9 combines with J gene TRBJ1-2, with 7 bases aligning to TRBD1. The clonotype comes from a human donor in a cohort sampled during active COVID-19. Sequencing was carried out using peripheral blood. In DNA form, the CDR3 reads TGTGCCAGCAGCTTTCTTAACAGGGGCCTTAATTATGGCTACACCTTC. The encoded protein is CASSFLNRGLNYGYTF.